The T cell receptor (beta chain) under discussion was sequenced for a study of shared clonotypes between healthy human individuals (dated by TCRdb to 2020 to 2021). With regard to the full study: A few men and two women, aged 18 to 49 years, made up the cohort. For each donor, three plates each were used for CD4 naive and CD4 memory, two plates were used for CD8 naive, and one plate was used for CD8 memory. Blood TCR repertoires of five healthy adults were deeply sequenced to estimate repertoire size and the extent of clonotype sharing between individuals. To increase sequencing depth and limit assay-specific biases, TCR repertoire library preparation and sequencing were carried out by different laboratories using diverse techniques. Per donor, leukapheresis produced somewhere between about 0.9 and 10 billion PBMCs.

The donors were healthy, HIV-negative adults with no recently reported acute infections or vaccinations. Every donor was a Caucasian adult living in Nashville, Tennessee, USA. CD4+ T cells were enriched by magnetic negative selection; naive cells were then positively selected on CD45RA, and the negative fraction formed the memory subset. Blood was obtained by leukapheresis, after which PBMCs were separated by Ficoll-Histopaque density gradient centrifugation and cryopreserved in liquid nitrogen vapor phase. Purity and quantity of every magnetically sorted T cell population were checked by analytical flow cytometry. From each sorted fraction, genomic DNA was isolated and quantified by UV absorbance on a Nanodrop 2000c. The germline V gene yields ENHRY for CDR1 and SYGVKD for CDR2. From the cysteine up to the phenylalanine, the CDR3 has a length of 11 residues. Only the CDR3 region is kept as DNA, spanning 33 bases read in frame from base 1. Relative to germline, V is missing 11 bases and J is missing 4 bases, with 3 bases of the junction outside any gene match.

What the study reported, not specific to this receptor: Even with the large sequencing depth, rarefaction of the sorted-subset datasets indicated that sequencing was incomplete. Compared with non-shared clonotypes, clonotypes shared by all four sorted-subset donors had higher generation probabilities. Pairwise subsampling indicated that sequencing depth was expected to affect the degree of clonotype sharing among donors. Roughly 5% of naive CD4, 3% to 4% of naive CD8, approximately 2% of memory CD4, and roughly 0.4% of memory CD8 clonotypes were shared across several donors. Sampling was restricted to blood, and TCR repertoires in tissue are likely to differ from TCR repertoires in blood. Because the study included a small number of donors, the genetic and exposure-history diversity represented was limited. Naive subsets generally had larger estimated clonotype richness than memory subsets.

Comments on this clone: The specificity of this receptor is unknown. Base qualities are missing; no much larger clone stands one base away.

TCR CDR3 regions were amplified from genomic DNA by multiplex PCR using the deep immunoSEQ assay. For each cell subset, the extracted genomic DNA was distributed evenly across all wells of several immunoSEQ 96-well plates, and each plate served as one replicate. For sorted subsets, each replicate PCR was loaded with 200 ng genomic DNA, equivalent to 30,000 or so T cell genomes. Purified libraries were measured with a Qubit 3.0 fluorometer, size-checked on a Bioanalyzer 2100, and measured again with the KAPA Library Quantification kit. Each immunoSEQ 96-well plate was sequenced on its own single-read 150-cycle Illumina NextSeq 550 flow cell. For the original study's pipeline: Because the immunoSEQ output included only junctional sequences and no quality scores, the filtering could not be the same as the filtering used for full-length reads. To assign V/J genes and CDR3, sequences were annotated using PyIR, a Python wrapper for IgBLAST v1.9, with IMGT germline references. Reads were removed for weak V/J assignments (E-value above 1e-6), missing CDR3, stop codons, out-of-frame junctions, or ambiguous translated residues. V3J clonotypes were defined as sequences sharing the same inferred V gene, J gene, and CDR3 amino acid sequence. To compute the percentage overlap between repertoires, the number of shared unique clonotypes was divided by the size of the smaller repertoire. RTK rarefaction, the Chao1 estimator, and Recon v2.1 estimates of unobserved clonotypes were used to assess repertoire richness. For all TCRbeta clonotypes obtained by the gDNA method from a handful of donors, generation probabilities were computed with OLGA. Held by TCRdb, this immuneACCESS table contains in-frame sequences only and omits some clones. Under half of the omission traces to an unresolved V gene where checked; the cause of the rest is unknown. From that table come the V and J calls and clone size; the DNA was used to work out D and trimming. Here the sample has over 2 million clones; 85% to 95% occur a single time. The ten largest clonotypes hold around 0.13% of the sample.

The TCR comes from a man younger than 30 in good health. The chain couples TRBV10-3 to TRBJ2-3; 7 bases in the junction line up with TRBD1. Sequenced input: naive CD4+ T cells sorted from blood. This sample's cell subset or site label indicates: CD45RA+ positively selected. The DNA sequence reads TGTGCCGCAACAGGGGCAGATACGCAGTATTTT. The translation is CAATGADTQYF.